The clone carrying this T cell receptor beta chain came up once. Its antigen is currently unknown. These data originate in a study of T cell responses to AZD1222 COVID-19 vaccine. Overall study results and limits: Increases in Spike-specific TCR breadth and depth were seen after two AZD1222 doses. Most donors were white British and more were female, and clonal diversity was possibly underestimated. The CD4 TCRs associated with vaccination extended across spike and predominated at 160-218 and 743-854. Unmutated variant regions reportedly attract nearly half of all spike-specific TCRs.

Profiling relied on immunoSEQ multiplex PCR, and the TCRdb table lists in-frame clones only, not all of them. The data show approximately 130,000 clones, with around 88% seen just once and approximately 12% held by the top ten. The germline V and J ends were trimmed by 0 bases and 1 base, with 7 bases remaining between them. The germline CDR1 and CDR2 sequences are LGHNA and YSLEER. The CDR3 is 14 residues long. Sequenced material: peripheral blood, taken on day 0 of MenACWY control vaccination. The TCR comes from an adult in good health. This chain links TRBV4-3 with TRBJ2-7; no definite D call. CDR3 residues: CASSQDWQSYEQYF. DNA for the CDR3: TGCGCCAGCAGCCAAGATTGGCAGTCCTACGAGCAGTACTTC.